The 22 T cell receptor beta chains in this list originate from one sample, sequenced in a study of shared clonotypes between healthy human individuals. The table came from immunoSEQ multiplex PCR; TCRdb's copy has only in-frame clones and leaves some out. The table lists approximately 1.1 million clones, approximately 80% of them singletons. Sequenced: memory CD4+ T cells from PBMCs. Subset described: CD45RA-negative fraction. The receptors shown here come from a man aged 18-30 years in good health. Some clones in this sample may be carry-over from other donors' samples.

On this clone: Other DNA variants within this sample encode the same CDR3. The chain employs TRBV5-8 and TRBJ1-5; D is ambiguous. Deletions cut 2 bases from V and 1 base from J, with 4 bases between. Germline CDR1 and CDR2: SGHTS and YDEGEE. This CDR3 region has 13 residues. CDR3 protein: CASSLRSNQPQHF. The CDR3 DNA reads TGTGCCAGCAGCTTAAGAAGCAATCAGCCCCAGCATTTT.

The J gene is TRBJ2-5, the V gene TRBV4-3, with D unresolved. Germline V gives CDR1 LGHNA, CDR2 YSLEER. This CDR3 spans 16 amino acids. Trimming pared 1 base from V and 4 bases from J, leaving 16 bases between. The CDR3 loop is CASSQGTGSPSETQYF. For the CDR3, the DNA is TGCGCCAGCAGCCAAGGTACCGGGTCCCCTTCAGAGACCCAGTACTTC.

In this sample, this clone turned up once. This sequence joins TRBV6-1 and TRBJ2-5; D unresolved. The V gene's germline CDR1 is MNHNS and CDR2 SASEGT. Trimming took off 8 bases at V and 3 bases at J, with 16 bases between the two ends. The CDR3 has 14 amino acids. The CDR3, as DNA: TGTGCCAGCTGGGTCCGGCCTCGGGAAGAGACCCAGTACTTC. This gives the protein CASWVRPREETQYF.

The chain carries TRBV7-6 and TRBJ2-1, with D perhaps TRBD2 (6 bases). V lost 2 bases, J lost 8 bases, and 13 bases lay in between. The CDR3 has 14 residues. Germline CDR1 is SGHVS and CDR2 is FNYEAQ. This chain's CDR3 is CASSLLASDDEQFF. In DNA form, the CDR3 reads TGTGCCAGCAGCTTACTAGCGAGCGACGATGAGCAGTTCTTC.

This chain connects TRBV20-1 to TRBJ1-1; D remains unclear. This CDR3 spans 10 amino acids. CDR1 DFQATT and CDR2 SNEGSKA come from the germline V gene (reference sequence). CDR3 in amino acids: CSLLSNEAFF. The CDR3 nucleotides read TGCAGCCTCCTCAGTAATGAAGCTTTCTTT.

Turning to this clone: Other DNA sequences in the same sample also yield this CDR3. J is TRBJ2-5 and V is TRBV12-5, with D maybe TRBD1 (5 bases). Per germline, CDR1 LGHNT and CDR2 FRNRAP. Trimming removed 3 bases at V and 2 bases at J, with 7 bases between. The CDR3 is made up of 13 amino acids. CDR3 sequence reads: CASGLSGQETQYF. CDR3 in DNA: TGTGCTAGTGGTTTATCAGGGCAAGAGACCCAGTACTTC. The variable domain in full, completed from reference TRBV12-5 and TRBJ2-5, reads DARVTQTPRHKVTEMGQEVTMRCQPILGHNTVFWYRQTMMQGLELLAYFRNRAPLDDSGMPKDRFSAEMPDATLATLKIQPSEPRDSAVYFCASGLSGQETQYFGPGTRLLVL.

The CDR3 is CASSGDRGFYEQYF. The CDR3 region has the DNA TGTGCCAGCAGTGGGGACAGGGGATTCTACGAGCAGTACTTC. The V gene is TRBV6-1, the J gene TRBJ2-7, with 10 positions matching TRBD1. This CDR3 is built from 14 residues. The germline gives CDR1 MNHNS, CDR2 SASEGT. V lost 4 bases, J lost 3 bases, and 3 bases stayed unmatched.

The rearrangement links TRBV28 to TRBJ2-3, with 8 bases that match TRBD2. Germline V gene lookup returns CDR1 MDHEN and CDR2 SYDVKM. The CDR3 has 14 residues. J was trimmed by 2 bases and V by 7 bases; bases with no gene match: 5. The CDR3 nucleotides are TGTGCCAGCAAACTTAGCGGGAACACAGATACGCAGTATTTT. As protein: CASKLSGNTDTQYF.

The J gene is TRBJ2-7, the V gene TRBV29-1; 8 nucleotides match TRBD1. V gave up 5 bases and J gave up 5 bases; unmatched junction bases: 5. This CDR3 spans 12 amino acids. In germline, CDR1 is SQVTM, CDR2 ANQGSEA. CDR3 loop: CSVSRGRNEQYF. The CDR3 bases are TGCAGCGTTTCCAGGGGGCGTAACGAGCAGTACTTC.

V is TRBV5-1 and J is TRBJ1-1; no clear D. V lost 4 bases and J 2 bases, leaving 21 bases between the germline ends. Germline CDR1 and CDR2: SGHRS and YFSETQ. This CDR3 region has 17 residues. The CDR3 region is CASSPRYGSPKNTEAFF. The CDR3 DNA is TGCGCCAGCAGCCCCAGATATGGCAGCCCCAAAAACACTGAAGCTTTCTTT.

The rearrangement uses TRBV4-1 and TRBJ2-1; D remains ambiguous. CDR1 is MGHRA and CDR2 is YSYEKL in the germline V gene. The CDR3 has 17 residues. The ends were cut back, 0 bases at V and 0 bases at J, with 12 bases in the middle. The CDR3 DNA reads as TGCGCCAGCAGCCAAGATTCCGGACCCCGCTCCTACAATGAGCAGTTCTTC. As protein: CASSQDSGPRSYNEQFF.

The V gene is TRBV18, the J gene TRBJ2-3; TRBD2 matches 7 bases. Losses at the gene ends were 7 bases for V and 5 bases for J; bases not matched to a gene: 12. The CDR3 runs to 15 residues. Germline V gives CDR1 KGHSH, CDR2 LQKENI. CDR3 in amino acids: CASYNPTSRLDTQYF. For the CDR3, the DNA is TGTGCCAGCTACAACCCGACTAGCAGGTTAGATACGCAGTATTTT.

The J gene is TRBJ2-3, the V gene TRBV6-1, with D perhaps being TRBD1 or TRBD2 (5 bases each). Deletions cut 7 bases from V and 6 bases from J, with 20 bases between. Germline CDR1 MNHNS, CDR2 SASEGT. This CDR3 contains 15 residues. This CDR3 is CASTLGRSEGDTQYF. The CDR3 nucleotides read TGTGCCAGCACCCTAGGGCGATCCGAGGGGGATACGCAGTATTTT.

J is TRBJ1-2 and V is TRBV10-3; D ambiguous. The CDR3 totals 14 residues. V lost 3 bases and J 5 bases, leaving 13 bases between the germline ends. Germline V gene lookup returns CDR1 ENHRY and CDR2 SYGVKD. CDR3 nucleotide sequence: TGTGCCATCAGTGATCCGCGGGGAGGGTATGGCTACACCTTC. Translating gives CAISDPRGGYGYTF.

This sequence joins TRBV6-5 and TRBJ1-4, with D hard to call. Germline-derived CDR1 and CDR2 are MNHEY and SVGAGI. This CDR3 is 15 amino acids long. V was clipped by 3 bases and J by 3 bases, with 11 bases between them. The CDR3 DNA sequence: TGTGCCAGCAGTTATGACGGCAGGTCTAATGAAAAACTGTTTTTT. Its translation is CASSYDGRSNEKLFF.

The chain carries TRBV7-2 and TRBJ2-7; possibly TRBD2 for D (6 bases). V was cut by 7 bases and J by 1 base, with 23 bases left in between. Per the germline V gene, CDR1 is SGHTA and CDR2 is FQGNSA. The CDR3 has 17 residues. In DNA form, the CDR3 reads TGTGCCAGCAACACCCTAGCGAGTGCTCTTCCATCCTACGAGCAGTACTTC. This sequence encodes CASNTLASALPSYEQYF.

CDR3: CASSIAGQTFSGNTIYF. CDR3 sequence (DNA): TGTGCCAGTAGTATTGCGGGACAGACGTTCTCTGGAAACACCATATATTTT. The V gene is TRBV19, the J gene TRBJ1-3, with 7 bases fitting TRBD1. Germline values: CDR1 LNHDA, CDR2 SQIVND (reference sequence). This CDR3 is 17 amino acids long. The V segment lost 3 bases and the J segment 0 bases; nucleotides outside the gene matches: 8. Full variable domain (remainder filled in from reference TRBV19 and TRBJ1-3): DGGITQSPKYLFRKEGQNVTLSCEQNLNHDAMYWYRQDPGQGLRLIYYSQIVNDFQKGDIAEGYSVSREKKESFPLTVTSAQKNPTAFYLCASSIAGQTFSGNTIYFGEGSWLTVV.

The count of this clone is one. The CDR3 loop reads CASSLSTLTYNEQFF. CDR3 in DNA: TGCGCCAGCAGCTTGTCGACCTTAACCTACAATGAGCAGTTCTTC. The genes are TRBV5-1 and TRBJ2-1; D unclear. The CDR3 is 15 residues long. V shed 1 base and J shed 2 bases, with 10 bases lying between them. CDR1 is SGHRS, CDR2 YFSETQ, per germline.

This sequence joins TRBV19 and TRBJ2-1, with 9 bases that match TRBD2. The ends lost 5 bases at V and 3 bases at J; junction bases unmatched: 5. The CDR3 runs to 15 residues. Germline V gene sequence: CDR1 LNHDA, CDR2 SQIVND (reference sequence). The DNA for the CDR3 is TGTGCCAGTAGTGAGGTAGCGGGAGTCTACAATGAGCAGTTCTTC. Amino acid sequence: CASSEVAGVYNEQFF.

This clone has a handful of counts. The V and J genes are TRBV2 and TRBJ2-1; D remains unclear. The length of the CDR3 is 15 residues. Trimming cost V 5 bases and J 0 bases, with 11 bases left between them. Germline assignment: CDR1 SNHLY and CDR2 FYNNEI. The CDR3 bases are TGTGCCAGCAGTTACCTTCGGAGCTCCTACAATGAGCAGTTCTTC. This gives the protein CASSYLRSSYNEQFF.

The V and J genes are TRBV10-3 and TRBJ1-1; D is possibly TRBD1 (6 bases). The length of the CDR3 is 13 residues. Germline V CDR1 and CDR2: ENHRY, SYGVKD. Trimming cost V 7 bases and J 8 bases, with 17 bases left between them. The DNA of the CDR3 is TGTGCCATCACGGGGACATCCACCGGGGAAGCTTTCTTT. Amino acids: CAITGTSTGEAFF.

V and J are TRBV28 and TRBJ1-4; 9 nucleotides line up with TRBD1. The CDR3 extends over 15 amino acids. Losses at the gene ends were 3 bases for V and 8 bases for J; bases not matched to a gene: 7. The V gene's germline CDR1 is MDHEN and CDR2 SYDVKM. Here the CDR3 reads CASSFPGTGNEKLFF. The DNA for the CDR3 is TGTGCCAGCAGTTTCCCCGGGACAGGGAACGAAAAACTGTTTTTT.